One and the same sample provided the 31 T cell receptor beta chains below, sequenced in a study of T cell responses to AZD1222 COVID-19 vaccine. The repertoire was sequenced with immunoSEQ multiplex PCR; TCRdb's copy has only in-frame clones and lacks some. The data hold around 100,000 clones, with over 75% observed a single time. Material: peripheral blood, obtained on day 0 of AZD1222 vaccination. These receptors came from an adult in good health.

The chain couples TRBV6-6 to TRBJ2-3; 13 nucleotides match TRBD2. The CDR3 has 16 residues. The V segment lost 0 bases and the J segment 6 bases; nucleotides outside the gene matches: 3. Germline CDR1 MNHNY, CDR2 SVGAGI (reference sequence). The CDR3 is CASSYSGLAGADTQYF. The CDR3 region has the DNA TGTGCCAGCAGTTACTCCGGACTAGCGGGAGCGGATACGCAGTATTTT.

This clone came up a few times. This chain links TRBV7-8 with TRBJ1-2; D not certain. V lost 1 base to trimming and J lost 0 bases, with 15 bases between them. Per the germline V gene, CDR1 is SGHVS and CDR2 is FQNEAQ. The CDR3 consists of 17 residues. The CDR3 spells CASSLVIVATANYGYTF. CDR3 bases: TGTGCCAGCAGCTTAGTCATTGTAGCGACGGCTAACTATGGCTACACCTTC.

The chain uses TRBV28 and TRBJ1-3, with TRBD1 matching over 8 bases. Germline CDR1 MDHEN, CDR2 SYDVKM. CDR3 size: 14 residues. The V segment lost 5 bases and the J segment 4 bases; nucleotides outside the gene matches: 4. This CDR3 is CASSLDRGGNTIYF. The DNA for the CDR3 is TGTGCCAGCAGTCTCGACAGGGGCGGAAACACCATATATTTT. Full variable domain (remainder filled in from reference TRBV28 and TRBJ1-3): DVKVTQSSRYLVKRTGEKVFLECVQDMDHENMFWYRQDPGLGLRLIYFSYDVKMKEKGDIPEGYSVSREKKERFSLILESASTNQTSMYLCASSLDRGGNTIYFGEGSWLTVV.

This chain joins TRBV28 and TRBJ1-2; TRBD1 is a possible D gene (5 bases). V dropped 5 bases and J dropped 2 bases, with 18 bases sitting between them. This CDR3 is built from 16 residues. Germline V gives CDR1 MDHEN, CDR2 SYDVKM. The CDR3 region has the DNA TGTGCCAGCAGTCCGCGAGACAGCGGACCCAACTATGGCTACACCTTC. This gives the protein CASSPRDSGPNYGYTF.

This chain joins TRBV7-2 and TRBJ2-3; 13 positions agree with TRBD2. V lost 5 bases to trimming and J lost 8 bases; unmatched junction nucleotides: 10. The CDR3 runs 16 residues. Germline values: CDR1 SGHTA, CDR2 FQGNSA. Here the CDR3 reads CASSPTSGGAQPTQYF. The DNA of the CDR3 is TGTGCCAGCAGCCCCACTAGCGGGGGGGCACAGCCTACGCAGTATTTT.

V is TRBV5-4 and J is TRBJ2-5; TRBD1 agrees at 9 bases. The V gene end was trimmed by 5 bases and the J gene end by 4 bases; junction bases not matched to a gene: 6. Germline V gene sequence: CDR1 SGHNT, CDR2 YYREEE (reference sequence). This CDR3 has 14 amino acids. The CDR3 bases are TGTGCCAGCAGGGGTGGGACAGGGAGAGAGACCCAGTACTTC. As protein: CASRGGTGRETQYF.

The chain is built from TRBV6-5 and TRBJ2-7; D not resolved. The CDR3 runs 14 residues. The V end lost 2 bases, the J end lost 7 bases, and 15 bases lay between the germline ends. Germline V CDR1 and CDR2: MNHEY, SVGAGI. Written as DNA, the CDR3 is TGTGCCAGCAGTTACAAGCCGGTTGGTGGGGAGCAGTACTTC. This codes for CASSYKPVGGEQYF.

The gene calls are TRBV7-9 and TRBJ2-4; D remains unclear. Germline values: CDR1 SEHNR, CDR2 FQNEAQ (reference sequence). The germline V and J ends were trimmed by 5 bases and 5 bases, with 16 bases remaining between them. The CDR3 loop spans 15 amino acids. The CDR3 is CASSRMSNSQNIQYF. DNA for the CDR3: TGTGCCAGCAGCCGCATGTCTAACTCCCAAAACATTCAGTACTTC.

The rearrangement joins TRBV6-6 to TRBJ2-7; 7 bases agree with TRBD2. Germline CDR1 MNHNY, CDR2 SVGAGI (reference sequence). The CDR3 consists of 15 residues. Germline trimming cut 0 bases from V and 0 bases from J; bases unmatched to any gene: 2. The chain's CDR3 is CASSYSLAASYEQYF. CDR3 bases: TGTGCCAGCAGTTACTCGCTAGCGGCCTCCTACGAGCAGTACTTC.

For the CDR3, the DNA is TGTGCCACCAGCAGAGATGGGGGGGGCATTCAGCCCCAGCATTTT. Amino acids: CATSRDGGGIQPQHF. The genes are TRBV15 and TRBJ1-5; the D gene is possibly TRBD1 (6 bases). This CDR3 comprises 15 residues. V was trimmed by 0 bases and J by 6 bases, leaving 12 bases between them. The V gene's germline CDR1 is LNHNV and CDR2 YYDKDF (reference sequence).

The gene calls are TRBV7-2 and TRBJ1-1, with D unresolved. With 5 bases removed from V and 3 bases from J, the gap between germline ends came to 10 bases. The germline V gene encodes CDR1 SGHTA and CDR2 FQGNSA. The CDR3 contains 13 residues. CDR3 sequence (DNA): TGTGCCAGCAGCCCCGGACGGTACACTGAAGCTTTCTTT. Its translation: CASSPGRYTEAFF.

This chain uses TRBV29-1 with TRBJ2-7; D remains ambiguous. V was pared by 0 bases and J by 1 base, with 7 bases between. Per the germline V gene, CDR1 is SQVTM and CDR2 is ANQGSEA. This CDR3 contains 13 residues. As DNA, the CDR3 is TGCAGCGTTGAAGACTCTCGTTCCTACGAGCAGTACTTC. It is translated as CSVEDSRSYEQYF.

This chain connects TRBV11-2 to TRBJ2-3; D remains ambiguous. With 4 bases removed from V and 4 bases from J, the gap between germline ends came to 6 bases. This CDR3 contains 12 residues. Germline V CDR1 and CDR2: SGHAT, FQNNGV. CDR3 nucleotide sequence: TGTGCCAGCAGCTCATGGCCAGATACGCAGTATTTT. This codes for CASSSWPDTQYF.

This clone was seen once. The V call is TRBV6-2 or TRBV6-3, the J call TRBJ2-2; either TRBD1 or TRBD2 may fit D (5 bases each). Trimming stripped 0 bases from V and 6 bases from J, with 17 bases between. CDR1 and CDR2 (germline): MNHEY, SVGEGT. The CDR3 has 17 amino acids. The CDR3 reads CASSYSSEGPEAGELFF. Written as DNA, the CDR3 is TGTGCCAGCAGTTACTCGTCCGAGGGGCCTGAGGCCGGGGAGCTGTTTTTT.

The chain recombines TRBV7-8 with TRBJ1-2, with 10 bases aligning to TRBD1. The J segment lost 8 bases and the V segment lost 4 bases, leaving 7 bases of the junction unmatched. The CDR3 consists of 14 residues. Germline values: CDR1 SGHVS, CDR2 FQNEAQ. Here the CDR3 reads CASSSRQGAGGYTF. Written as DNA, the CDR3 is TGTGCCAGCAGCTCCAGACAGGGGGCAGGGGGCTACACCTTC.

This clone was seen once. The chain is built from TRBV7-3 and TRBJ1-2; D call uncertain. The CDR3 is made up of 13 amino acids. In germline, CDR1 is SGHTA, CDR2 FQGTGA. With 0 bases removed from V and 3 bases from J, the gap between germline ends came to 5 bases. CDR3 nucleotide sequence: TGTGCCAGCAGCTTAACGGACCACTATGGCTACACCTTC. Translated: CASSLTDHYGYTF.

CDR3 nucleotides: TGTGCCAGCAGTTTATCCGGGACAGGGGTAAATGAGCAGTTCTTC. It yields the protein CASSLSGTGVNEQFF. This chain uses TRBV6-5 with TRBJ2-1, with TRBD1 matching over 10 bases. The CDR3 has 15 residues. With V trimmed by 4 bases and J by 7 bases, 7 bases remained unmatched. Germline-derived CDR1 and CDR2 are MNHEY and SVGAGI.

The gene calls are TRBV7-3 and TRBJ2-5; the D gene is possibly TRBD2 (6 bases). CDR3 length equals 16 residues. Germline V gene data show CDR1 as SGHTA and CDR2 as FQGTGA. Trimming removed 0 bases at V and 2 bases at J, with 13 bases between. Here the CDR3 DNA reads TGTGCCAGCAGCTTAACGGGAGGTAGCGGTCAAGAGACCCAGTACTTC. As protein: CASSLTGGSGQETQYF.

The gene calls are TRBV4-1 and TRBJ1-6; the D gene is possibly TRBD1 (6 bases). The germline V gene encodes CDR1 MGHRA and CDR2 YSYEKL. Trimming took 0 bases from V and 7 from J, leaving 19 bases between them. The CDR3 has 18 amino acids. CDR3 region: CASSQDFRHRVRNSPLHF. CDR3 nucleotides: TGCGCCAGCAGCCAAGATTTTAGGCACAGGGTGAGGAATTCACCCCTCCACTTT.

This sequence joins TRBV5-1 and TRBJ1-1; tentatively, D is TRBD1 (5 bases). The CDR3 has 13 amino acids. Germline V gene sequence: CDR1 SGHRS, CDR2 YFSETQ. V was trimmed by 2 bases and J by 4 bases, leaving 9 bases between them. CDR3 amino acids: CASSLTTGTEAFF. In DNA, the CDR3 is TGCGCCAGCAGCTTAACAACAGGCACTGAAGCTTTCTTT.

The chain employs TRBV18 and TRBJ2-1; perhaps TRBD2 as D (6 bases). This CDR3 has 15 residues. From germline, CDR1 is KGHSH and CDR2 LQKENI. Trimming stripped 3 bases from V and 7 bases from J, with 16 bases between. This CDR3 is CASSPKHAEGNEQFF. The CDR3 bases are TGTGCCAGCTCACCTAAGCACGCGGAGGGGAATGAGCAGTTCTTC.

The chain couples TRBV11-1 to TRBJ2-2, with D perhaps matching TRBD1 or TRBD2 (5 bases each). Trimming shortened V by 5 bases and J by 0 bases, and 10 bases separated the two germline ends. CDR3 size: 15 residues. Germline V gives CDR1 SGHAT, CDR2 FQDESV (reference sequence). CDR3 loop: CASSRGRTNTGELFF. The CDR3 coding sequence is TGTGCCAGCAGCCGGGGACGGACGAACACCGGGGAGCTGTTTTTT.

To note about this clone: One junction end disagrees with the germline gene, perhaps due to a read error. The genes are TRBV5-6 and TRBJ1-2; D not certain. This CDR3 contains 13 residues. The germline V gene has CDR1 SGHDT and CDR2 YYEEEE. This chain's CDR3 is CASSLAGYASSSF. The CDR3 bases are TGTGCCAGCAGCTTGGCCGGGTATGCCTCTAGTTCCTTC.

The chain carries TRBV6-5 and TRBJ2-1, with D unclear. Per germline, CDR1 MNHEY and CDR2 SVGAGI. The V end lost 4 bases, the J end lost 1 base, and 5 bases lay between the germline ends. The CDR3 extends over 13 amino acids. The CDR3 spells CASSLESYNEQFF. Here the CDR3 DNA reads TGTGCCAGCAGTTTGGAGTCCTACAATGAGCAGTTCTTC.

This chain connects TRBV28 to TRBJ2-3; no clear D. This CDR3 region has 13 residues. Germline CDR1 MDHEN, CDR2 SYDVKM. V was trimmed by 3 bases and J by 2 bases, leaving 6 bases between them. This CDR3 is CASSLGHTDTQYF. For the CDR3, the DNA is TGTGCCAGCAGTTTGGGCCACACAGATACGCAGTATTTT.

In DNA form, the CDR3 reads TGTGCCAGCAGCTTAGCTAGCCGGGAAAAACTGTTTTTT. Its translation is CASSLASREKLFF. The rearrangement links TRBV7-9 to TRBJ1-4; D gene unclear. The ends were cut back, 0 bases at V and 8 bases at J, with 7 bases in the middle. The CDR3 sequence is 13 residues long. Germline V gene sequence: CDR1 SEHNR, CDR2 FQNEAQ (reference sequence).

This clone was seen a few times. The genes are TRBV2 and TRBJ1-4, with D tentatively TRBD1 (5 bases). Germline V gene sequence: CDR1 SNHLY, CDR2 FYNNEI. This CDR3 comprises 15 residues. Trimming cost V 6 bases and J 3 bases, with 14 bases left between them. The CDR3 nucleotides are TGTGCCAGCAGGGGTGAACGGGGCCCTAATGAAAAACTGTTTTTT. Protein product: CASRGERGPNEKLFF.

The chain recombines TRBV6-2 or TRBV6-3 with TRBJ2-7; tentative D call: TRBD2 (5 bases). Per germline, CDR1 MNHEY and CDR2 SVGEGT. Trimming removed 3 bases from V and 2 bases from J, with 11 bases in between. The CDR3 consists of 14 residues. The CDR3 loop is CASSYYPGTYEQYF. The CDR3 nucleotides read TGTGCCAGCAGTTATTATCCGGGGACCTACGAGCAGTACTTC.

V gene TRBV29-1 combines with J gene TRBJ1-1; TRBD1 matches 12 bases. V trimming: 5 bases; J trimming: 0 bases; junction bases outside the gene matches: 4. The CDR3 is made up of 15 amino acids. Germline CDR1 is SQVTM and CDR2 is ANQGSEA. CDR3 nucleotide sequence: TGCAGCGTTTGGGACAGGGGGCTCATGAACACTGAAGCTTTCTTT. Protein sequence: CSVWDRGLMNTEAFF.

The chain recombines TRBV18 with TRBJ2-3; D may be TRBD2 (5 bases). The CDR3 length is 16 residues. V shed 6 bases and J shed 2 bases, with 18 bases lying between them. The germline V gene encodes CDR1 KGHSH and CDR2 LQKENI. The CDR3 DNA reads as TGTGCCAGCTCCCCAGCAGGCCGGGGTGCCACAGATACGCAGTATTTT. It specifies CASSPAGRGATDTQYF.

CDR3 DNA sequence: TGTGCCAGCAGTTCGGGACAGCTCTACGAGCAGTACTTC. Translating gives CASSSGQLYEQYF. The chain uses TRBV11-2 and TRBJ2-7, with 7 bases lining up with TRBD1. Per the germline V gene, CDR1 is SGHAT and CDR2 is FQNNGV. The CDR3 covers 13 residues. After removal of 6 bases from V and 3 bases from J, the junction contained 5 bases not matched to a gene.